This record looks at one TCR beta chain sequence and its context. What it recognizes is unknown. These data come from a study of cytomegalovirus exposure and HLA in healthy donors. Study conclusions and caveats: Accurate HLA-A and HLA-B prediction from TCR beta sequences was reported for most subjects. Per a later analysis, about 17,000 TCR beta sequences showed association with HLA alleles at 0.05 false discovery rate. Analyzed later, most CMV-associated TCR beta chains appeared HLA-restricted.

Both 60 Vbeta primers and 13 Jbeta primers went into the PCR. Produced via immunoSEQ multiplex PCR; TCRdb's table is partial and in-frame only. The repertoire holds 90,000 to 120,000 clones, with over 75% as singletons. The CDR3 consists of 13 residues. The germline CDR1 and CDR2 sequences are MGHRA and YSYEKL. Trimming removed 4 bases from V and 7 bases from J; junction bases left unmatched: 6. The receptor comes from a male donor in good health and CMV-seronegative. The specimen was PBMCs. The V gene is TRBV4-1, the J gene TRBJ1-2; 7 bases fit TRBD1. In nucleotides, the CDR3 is TGCGCCAGCAGCCCCCTGACAGGGTTTGGCTACACCTTC. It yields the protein CASSPLTGFGYTF.